A selection of T cell receptor beta chains follows, all from one sample in a study of shared clonotypes between healthy human individuals. Repertoires were generated with immunoSEQ multiplex PCR, while TCRdb's copy carries only in-frame clones and drops some. Of more than 550,000 clones in the sample, approximately 72% were seen once. The sample comprised memory CD4+ T cells sorted from blood. The receptors here all came from a woman aged 30 to 39 in good health. Each CDR3 is given with its conserved first and last residue. The order of the fields is CDR3 protein, CDR3 DNA, J gene, D gene, CDR3 length, V gene, clone size. The D gene is left open where the match is weak. Clone size, where shown, is once, few, many, or a class for clones that have expanded.

CDR3 protein: CASSPVSSSPYEQYF
CDR3 DNA: TGTGCCAGCTCACCAGTATCCAGCAGCCCCTACGAGCAGTACTTC
J gene: TRBJ2-7
D gene: .
CDR3 length: 15
V gene: TRBV18
clone size: .

CDR3 protein: CASSPFFGGIGTGELFF
CDR3 DNA: TGTGCCAGCAGTCCTTTTTTTGGCGGGATAGGCACCGGGGAGCTGTTTTTT
J gene: TRBJ2-2
D gene: .
CDR3 length: 17
V gene: TRBV28
clone size: few

CDR3 protein: CASSWVQGRNTEAFF
CDR3 DNA: TGTGCCAGCAGCTGGGTACAGGGGCGTAACACTGAAGCTTTCTTT
J gene: TRBJ1-1
D gene: TRBD1
CDR3 length: 15
V gene: TRBV5-8
clone size: once

CDR3 protein: CASSPGGPGLDGYTF
CDR3 DNA: TGTGCCAGCTCACCAGGGGGTCCAGGTCTCGATGGCTACACCTTC
J gene: TRBJ1-2
D gene: .
CDR3 length: 15
V gene: TRBV18
clone size: .

CDR3 protein: CAGGDSETQYF
CDR3 DNA: TGTGCCGGGGGGGACTCAGAGACCCAGTACTTC
J gene: TRBJ2-5
D gene: TRBD2
CDR3 length: 11
V gene: TRBV2
clone size: .

CDR3 protein: CASSLYWAGQADTQYF
CDR3 DNA: TGTGCCAGCAGCTTATATTGGGCTGGACAGGCGGATACGCAGTATTTT
J gene: TRBJ2-3
D gene: TRBD1
CDR3 length: 16
V gene: TRBV5-6
clone size: .

CDR3 protein: CASSIWKGANYGYTF
CDR3 DNA: TGTGCCAGTAGTATCTGGAAGGGGGCCAACTATGGCTACACCTTC
J gene: TRBJ1-2
D gene: TRBD1
CDR3 length: 15
V gene: TRBV19
clone size: .

CDR3 protein: CASSYKRDEQYF
CDR3 DNA: TGTGCCAGCAGTTACAAGCGGGACGAGCAGTACTTC
J gene: TRBJ2-7
D gene: .
CDR3 length: 12
V gene: TRBV6-6
clone size: .

CDR3 protein: CASSLGGGPWETQYF
CDR3 DNA: TGTGCCAGCAGCTTAGGGGGAGGGCCATGGGAGACCCAGTACTTC
J gene: TRBJ2-5
D gene: TRBD2
CDR3 length: 15
V gene: TRBV7-9
clone size: .

CDR3 protein: CASSHVASGGWSDTQYF
CDR3 DNA: TGTGCCAGCAGCCACGTCGCGTCTGGAGGTTGGTCAGATACGCAGTATTTT
J gene: TRBJ2-3
D gene: .
CDR3 length: 17
V gene: TRBV11-2
clone size: .

CDR3 protein: CASRTRLAGHYEQYF
CDR3 DNA: TGTGCCAGCAGGACCCGACTAGCGGGTCACTACGAGCAGTACTTC
J gene: TRBJ2-7
D gene: TRBD2
CDR3 length: 15
V gene: TRBV28
clone size: .

CDR3 protein: CASSIVSSGGSYNEQFF
CDR3 DNA: TGTGCCAGTAGTATAGTCTCTAGCGGGGGCTCCTACAATGAGCAGTTCTTC
J gene: TRBJ2-1
D gene: TRBD2
CDR3 length: 17
V gene: TRBV19
clone size: few

CDR3 protein: CASSFSSEQYF
CDR3 DNA: TGTGCCAGCAGCTTTAGTTCCGAGCAGTACTTC
J gene: TRBJ2-7
D gene: .
CDR3 length: 11
V gene: TRBV11-2
clone size: .

CDR3 protein: CASSYSAIETQYF
CDR3 DNA: TGTGCCAGCAGTTACTCTGCAATCGAGACCCAGTACTTC
J gene: TRBJ2-5
D gene: .
CDR3 length: 13
V gene: TRBV6-6
clone size: .

CDR3 protein: CASSPDSTKNIQYF
CDR3 DNA: TGCGCCAGCAGCCCGGACAGTACCAAAAACATTCAGTACTTC
J gene: TRBJ2-4
D gene: .
CDR3 length: 14
V gene: TRBV5-1
clone size: .

CDR3 protein: CATRREGSNTEAFF
CDR3 DNA: TGTGCCACCCGACGAGAGGGATCGAACACTGAAGCTTTCTTT
J gene: TRBJ1-1
D gene: .
CDR3 length: 14
V gene: TRBV6-1
clone size: .

CDR3 protein: CASSLAAGVDYEQYF
CDR3 DNA: TGCGCCAGCAGCTTGGCAGCGGGAGTCGACTACGAGCAGTACTTC
J gene: TRBJ2-7
D gene: TRBD2
CDR3 length: 15
V gene: TRBV5-1
clone size: .

CDR3 protein: CSVVPREGSYEQYF
CDR3 DNA: TGCAGCGTTGTTCCGCGGGAGGGCTCCTACGAGCAGTACTTC
J gene: TRBJ2-7
D gene: TRBD2
CDR3 length: 14
V gene: TRBV29-1
clone size: many

CDR3 protein: CASSLGRRGRTGELFF
CDR3 DNA: TGTGCCAGCAGCTTGGGCCGGAGAGGTCGTACCGGGGAGCTGTTTTTT
J gene: TRBJ2-2
D gene: .
CDR3 length: 16
V gene: TRBV5-4
clone size: .

CDR3 protein: CASSRTSGSIEQYF
CDR3 DNA: TGTGCCAGCAGTAGGACTAGCGGGAGTATTGAGCAGTACTTC
J gene: TRBJ2-7
D gene: TRBD2
CDR3 length: 14
V gene: TRBV28
clone size: once

CDR3 protein: CASSFTWEGNKAFF
CDR3 DNA: TGTGCCAGCAGTTTTACGTGGGAGGGAAATAAAGCTTTCTTT
J gene: TRBJ1-1
D gene: .
CDR3 length: 14
V gene: TRBV28
clone size: .

CDR3 protein: CASSSSLGRTDTQYF
CDR3 DNA: TGTGCCAGCAGCTCCTCCCTCGGGAGAACAGATACGCAGTATTTT
J gene: TRBJ2-3
D gene: .
CDR3 length: 15
V gene: TRBV7-9
clone size: .

CDR3 protein: CASRENNPYNEQFF
CDR3 DNA: TGTGCCAGCAGGGAGAACAACCCCTACAATGAGCAGTTCTTC
J gene: TRBJ2-1
D gene: .
CDR3 length: 14
V gene: TRBV2
clone size: .

CDR3 protein: CASSTRQGMGAQYF
CDR3 DNA: TGTGCCAGCAGCACCCGTCAGGGGATGGGGGCGCAGTATTTT
J gene: TRBJ2-3
D gene: .
CDR3 length: 14
V gene: TRBV7-3
clone size: .

CDR3 protein: CASEGRNSPLHF
CDR3 DNA: TGTGCCAGCGAAGGGAGGAATTCACCCCTCCACTTT
J gene: TRBJ1-6
D gene: .
CDR3 length: 12
V gene: TRBV2
clone size: .

CDR3 protein: CAISSSGANVLTF
CDR3 DNA: TGTGCCATCAGTAGCTCTGGGGCCAACGTCCTGACTTTC
J gene: TRBJ2-6
D gene: .
CDR3 length: 13
V gene: TRBV10-3
clone size: .

CDR3 protein: CASAEQGAVTEAFF
CDR3 DNA: TGTGCCAGCGCAGAACAGGGGGCGGTCACTGAAGCTTTCTTT
J gene: TRBJ1-1
D gene: TRBD1
CDR3 length: 14
V gene: TRBV6-1
clone size: .

CDR3 protein: CASRQNTGPGELFF
CDR3 DNA: TGTGCCAGCAGACAAAATACAGGGCCCGGGGAGCTGTTTTTT
J gene: TRBJ2-2
D gene: .
CDR3 length: 14
V gene: TRBV7-8
clone size: .

CDR3 protein: CASSPGVQPQHF
CDR3 DNA: TGTGCCAGCTCACCGGGTGTTCAGCCCCAGCATTTT
J gene: TRBJ1-5
D gene: .
CDR3 length: 12
V gene: TRBV18
clone size: .

CDR3 protein: CASSIARLPTNEKLFF
CDR3 DNA: TGTGCCAGTAGTATCGCCCGACTGCCAACTAATGAAAAACTGTTTTTT
J gene: TRBJ1-4
D gene: .
CDR3 length: 16
V gene: TRBV19
clone size: .

CDR3 protein: CASSQVATAGNTIYF
CDR3 DNA: TGCGCCAGCAGCCAAGTAGCGACCGCTGGAAACACCATATATTTT
J gene: TRBJ1-3
D gene: .
CDR3 length: 15
V gene: TRBV4-1
clone size: .

CDR3 protein: CAERGESEAFF
CDR3 DNA: TGTGCCGAGAGGGGCGAATCTGAAGCTTTCTTT
J gene: TRBJ1-1
D gene: .
CDR3 length: 11
V gene: TRBV2
clone size: few

CDR3 protein: CASSRRADSNQPQHF
CDR3 DNA: TGTGCCAGCTCACGCCGGGCGGATAGCAATCAGCCCCAGCATTTT
J gene: TRBJ1-5
D gene: .
CDR3 length: 15
V gene: TRBV18
clone size: .

CDR3 protein: CASTPSGRSYNEQFF
CDR3 DNA: TGTGCCAGTACACCCAGCGGGAGGTCCTACAATGAGCAGTTCTTC
J gene: TRBJ2-1
D gene: TRBD2
CDR3 length: 15
V gene: TRBV6-6
clone size: .

CDR3 protein: CASSLDGSEVADEQYF
CDR3 DNA: TGCGCCAGCAGCTTGGATGGCAGTGAGGTAGCCGACGAGCAGTACTTC
J gene: TRBJ2-7
D gene: .
CDR3 length: 16
V gene: TRBV5-1
clone size: .

CDR3 protein: CASSRTLEAGRTNYGYTF
CDR3 DNA: TGTGCCAGCAGCCGCACACTGGAGGCAGGGAGGACTAACTATGGCTACACCTTC
J gene: TRBJ1-2
D gene: .
CDR3 length: 18
V gene: TRBV9
clone size: .

CDR3 protein: CASSYGRNSGNTIYF
CDR3 DNA: TGTGCCAGCAGTTACGGCCGCAACTCTGGAAACACCATATATTTT
J gene: TRBJ1-3
D gene: .
CDR3 length: 15
V gene: TRBV6-5
clone size: .

CDR3 protein: CASSSTGTSGGDTQYF
CDR3 DNA: TGTGCCAGCAGCTCTACCGGGACTAGCGGTGGAGATACGCAGTATTTT
J gene: TRBJ2-3
D gene: TRBD2
CDR3 length: 16
V gene: TRBV7-3
clone size: .

CDR3 protein: CASSSPRLAAYYEQYF
CDR3 DNA: TGTGCCAGCAGTTCTCCTCGACTAGCGGCTTACTACGAGCAGTACTTC
J gene: TRBJ2-7
D gene: TRBD2
CDR3 length: 16
V gene: TRBV28
clone size: .

CDR3 protein: CAWSAGTVGREQYF
CDR3 DNA: TGTGCCTGGAGTGCCGGGACGGTGGGGCGGGAGCAGTACTTC
J gene: TRBJ2-5
D gene: TRBD2
CDR3 length: 14
V gene: TRBV30
clone size: .

CDR3 protein: CSVVGTGDTEAFF
CDR3 DNA: TGCAGCGTTGTTGGTACAGGGGACACTGAAGCTTTCTTT
J gene: TRBJ1-1
D gene: TRBD1
CDR3 length: 13
V gene: TRBV29-1
clone size: many

CDR3 protein: CASTGLTSTDTQYF
CDR3 DNA: TGTGCCAGCACGGGTCTGACGAGCACAGATACGCAGTATTTT
J gene: TRBJ2-3
D gene: .
CDR3 length: 14
V gene: TRBV28
clone size: few

CDR3 protein: CASSQDLGIVYNEQFF
CDR3 DNA: TGTGCCAGCAGCCAAGATCTTGGTATCGTCTACAATGAGCAGTTCTTC
J gene: TRBJ2-1
D gene: .
CDR3 length: 16
V gene: TRBV4-2
clone size: .

CDR3 protein: CASSPGQEGTGELFF
CDR3 DNA: TGCGCCAGCAGTCCCGGACAGGAGGGCACCGGGGAGCTGTTTTTT
J gene: TRBJ2-2
D gene: .
CDR3 length: 15
V gene: TRBV5-1
clone size: .

CDR3 protein: CASSLEAGSTGELFF
CDR3 DNA: TGTGCCAGCAGTTTAGAAGCAGGATCGACCGGGGAGCTGTTTTTT
J gene: TRBJ2-2
D gene: .
CDR3 length: 15
V gene: TRBV27
clone size: .

CDR3 protein: CASSHLPGQGTGGGQETQYF
CDR3 DNA: TGTGCCAGCTCACATCTACCGGGACAGGGGACCGGTGGCGGCCAAGAGACCCAGTACTTC
J gene: TRBJ2-5
D gene: TRBD1
CDR3 length: 20
V gene: TRBV18
clone size: once

CDR3 protein: CASRDRGNQPQHF
CDR3 DNA: TGTGCCAGCCGGGACAGGGGCAATCAGCCCCAGCATTTT
J gene: TRBJ1-5
D gene: TRBD1
CDR3 length: 13
V gene: TRBV6-5
clone size: .

CDR3 protein: CARTDITEAFF
CDR3 DNA: TGTGCCAGGACGGACATAACTGAAGCTTTCTTT
J gene: TRBJ1-1
D gene: .
CDR3 length: 11
V gene: TRBV9
clone size: .

CDR3 protein: CASRPLGQGETQYF
CDR3 DNA: TGTGCCAGCAGACCCTTAGGACAGGGAGAGACCCAGTACTTC
J gene: TRBJ2-5
D gene: TRBD1
CDR3 length: 14
V gene: TRBV6-6
clone size: .

CDR3 protein: CASGPKVGEVTEAFF
CDR3 DNA: TGTGCTAGTGGTCCTAAGGTGGGGGAGGTCACTGAAGCTTTCTTT
J gene: TRBJ1-1
D gene: .
CDR3 length: 15
V gene: TRBV12-5
clone size: few

CDR3 protein: CASSVGQSSGNTIYF
CDR3 DNA: TGTGCCAGCAGCGTAGGACAGAGCTCTGGAAACACCATATATTTT
J gene: TRBJ1-3
D gene: .
CDR3 length: 15
V gene: TRBV9
clone size: .